This passage covers 5 T cell receptor beta chains from one sample sequenced in a study of cytomegalovirus exposure and HLA in healthy donors. The study ran its PCR with 60 Vbeta and 13 Jbeta primers. Repertoires were generated with immunoSEQ multiplex PCR, while TCRdb's copy carries only in-frame clones and drops some. The table includes some 78,000 clones, approximately 70% detected once. Sequenced: PBMCs. The receptors stem from a woman in her forties in good health and CMV-seropositive.

J is TRBJ2-1 and V is TRBV29-1, with 9 nucleotides matching TRBD2. J gave up 6 bases and V 6 bases, and 18 bases lay outside the gene matches. Looked up from germline, CDR1 is SQVTM and CDR2 is ANQGSEA. There are 17 residues in the CDR3. The DNA of the CDR3 is TGCAGCGTCATTGAATTAGCGGGAGCGTCGGGTAGCAATGAGCAGTTCTTC. Encoded protein: CSVIELAGASGSNEQFF.

This clone came up a few times. This sequence joins TRBV27 and TRBJ1-1; a possible D gene is TRBD1 (6 bases). Per the germline V gene, CDR1 is MNHEY and CDR2 is SMNVEV (reference sequence). CDR3 length: 14 residues. Trimming pared 5 bases from V and 3 bases from J, leaving 13 bases between. The CDR3 spells CASSRNRDDTEAFF. CDR3 nucleotide sequence: TGTGCCAGCAGTCGTAACAGGGATGACACTGAAGCTTTCTTT.

The rearrangement uses TRBV6-6 and TRBJ1-2; TRBD1 matches at 10 bases. The germline CDR1 and CDR2 sequences are MNHNY and SVGAGI (reference sequence). The CDR3 contains 14 residues. V trimming: 6 bases; J trimming: 8 bases; junction bases outside the gene matches: 9. This CDR3 reads CASRAGQGVSGYTF. For the CDR3, the DNA is TGTGCCAGCAGGGCAGGACAGGGGGTAAGCGGCTACACCTTC.

V and J are TRBV19 and TRBJ1-1; the D gene is possibly TRBD1 (6 bases). Looked up from germline, CDR1 is LNHDA and CDR2 is SQIVND (reference sequence). This CDR3 comprises 13 residues. V shed 5 bases and J shed 3 bases, with 10 bases lying between them. The chain's CDR3 is CASSADSDTEAFF. The CDR3 DNA reads as TGTGCCAGTAGTGCGGACAGCGACACTGAAGCTTTCTTT.

This chain links TRBV27 with TRBJ1-2; the D gene is possibly TRBD1 (5 bases). The CDR3 is 14 residues long. Trimming took off 2 bases at V and 4 bases at J, with 11 bases between the two ends. Germline-derived CDR1 and CDR2 are MNHEY and SMNVEV (reference sequence). The CDR3 region is CASSLRGTPYGYTF. The CDR3 region has the DNA TGTGCCAGCAGTTTACGGGGGACCCCCTATGGCTACACCTTC.